These 5 T cell receptor beta chains were sequenced from one sample in a study of blood T cell repertoires in COVID-19 (dated by TCRdb to 2020 to 2021). The library came from the immunoSEQ multiplex PCR assay. What TCRdb holds here is the immuneACCESS table cut down to in-frame rearrangements. Part of the clones is not present; checked against another copy, under half of the missing clones reflect an unresolved V gene, and the others are unexplained. In this sample the table shows about 160,000 clones, 60% to 85% of which occur a single time. The ten largest clonotypes hold 8.1% of the sample. The specimen sequenced was peripheral blood. Receptor source: a woman aged 60-75 years with COVID-19, enrolled during active disease.

The genes are TRBV7-2 and TRBJ2-1; no clear D. The CDR3 is made up of 15 amino acids. Per germline, CDR1 SGHTA and CDR2 FQGNSA. V lost 7 bases and J lost 0, with 13 bases in between. The DNA for the CDR3 is TGTGCCAGCAACCCTACGTTTAGCTCCTACAATGAGCAGTTCTTC. Protein: CASNPTFSSYNEQFF.

The chain combines TRBV24-1 with TRBJ2-2, with a weak D call TRBD1 (6 bases). CDR1 and CDR2 from the germline V gene are KGHDR and SFDVKD. V dropped 1 base and J dropped 4 bases, with 15 bases sitting between them. The CDR3 length is 17 residues. The CDR3 DNA sequence: TGTGCCACCAGTGATTTTTGGGAGAGAGGGGGCACCGGGGAGCTGTTTTTT. Its translation: CATSDFWERGGTGELFF.

This clone was counted only a few times. J is TRBJ2-7 and V is TRBV2; D is possibly TRBD1 (5 bases). The CDR3 is 14 amino acids. Germline V gives CDR1 SNHLY, CDR2 FYNNEI. The germline V and J ends were trimmed by 5 bases and 0 bases, with 11 bases remaining between them. The CDR3 DNA reads as TGTGCCAGCAGTAGCCGGACAAGCTCCTACGAGCAGTACGTC. Its translation is CASSSRTSSYEQYV.

There are a few counts of this clone. This chain links TRBV3-1 (or the pseudogene TRBV3-2) with TRBJ1-1; D gene uncertain. The CDR3 totals 16 residues. V was clipped by 6 bases and J by 3 bases, with 20 bases between them. From germline, CDR1 is LGHDT and CDR2 YNNKEL (reference sequence). The CDR3 DNA follows: TGTGCCAGCAGTCCATATTATGTCGAGGAGGACACTGAAGCTTTCTTT. This gives the protein CASSPYYVEEDTEAFF.

V gene TRBV19 combines with J gene TRBJ2-2; tentatively, D is TRBD2 (5 bases). Trimming cost V 2 bases and J 5 bases, with 12 bases left between them. From germline, CDR1 is LNHDA and CDR2 SQIVND (reference sequence). The length of the CDR3 is 15 residues. CDR3 in amino acids: CASSIILRGTGELFF. DNA for the CDR3: TGTGCCAGTAGTATAATCCTGAGAGGGACCGGGGAGCTGTTTTTT.